The 10 T cell receptor beta chains given below trace back to one sample, sequenced in a study of immune evolution from preneoplasia to lung adenocarcinoma. Sequencing used immunoSEQ multiplex PCR; TCRdb keeps in-frame clones, though not all of them. The repertoire consists of under 7,000 clones, with over 65% occurring once and the leading ten covering around a tenth. Specimen: FFPE lung adenocarcinoma in situ tissue. The receptors were gathered from a person in their sixties or seventies with lung adenocarcinoma.

The chain is built from TRBV23-1 and TRBJ2-1, with a tentative D call TRBD1 (6 bases). TRBV23-1 carries the ORF label, with uncertain function. There are 15 residues in the CDR3. V shed 4 bases and J shed 7 bases, with 17 bases lying between them. CDR3 loop: CASSPSSAGVNEQFF. The CDR3 DNA is TGCGCCAGCAGTCCCTCTTCCGCAGGGGTAAATGAGCAGTTCTTC.

V is TRBV11-2 and J is TRBJ2-1; 8 nucleotides align to TRBD2. The CDR3 has 17 residues. The trim removed 1 base at V and 6 bases at J, leaving 11 bases unmatched. Germline CDR1 is SGHAT and CDR2 is FQNNGV. CDR3 amino acids: CASSLGFLAGGGNEQFF. The CDR3 nucleotides are TGTGCCAGCAGCTTAGGATTTCTAGCGGGCGGTGGCAATGAGCAGTTCTTC.

Points on this clone: One end of the junction is discordant with germline, which a read error may explain. This rearrangement joins TRBV28 to TRBJ1-5, with 7 bases lining up with TRBD1. The CDR3 extends over 15 amino acids. Germline loops: CDR1 MDHEN, CDR2 SYDVKM. The CDR3 sequence is CASSPTGLSNQPQHF. The CDR3 nucleotides are TGCGCCAGCAGTCCGACAGGGTTGAGCAATCAGCCCCAGCATTTT. Based on the CDR3 plus reference TRBV28 and TRBJ1-5, the full variable domain is DVKVTQSSRYLVKRTGEKVFLECVQDMDHENMFWYRQDPGLGLRLIYFSYDVKMKEKGDIPEGYSVSREKKERFSLILESASTNQTSMYLCASSPTGLSNQPQHFGDGTRLSIL.

The CDR3 DNA reads as TGCGCCAGCAGCTTGGACGTAAGCTCCTACAATGAGCAGTTCTTC. It yields the protein CASSLDVSSYNEQFF. This sequence joins TRBV5-1 and TRBJ2-1; no clear D gene. The CDR3 consists of 15 residues. The V gene lost 0 bases and the J gene lost 0 bases, with 7 bases spanning the gap. Per the germline V gene, CDR1 is SGHRS and CDR2 is YFSETQ.

V and J are TRBV30 and TRBJ2-2; D uncertain. The germline CDR1 and CDR2 sequences are GTSNPN and SVGIG (reference sequence). This CDR3 is 12 amino acids long. Trimming removed 1 base from V and 6 bases from J, with 6 bases in between. The CDR3 DNA sequence: TGTGCCTGGAGTGGAGTTGCCGGGGAGCTGTTTTTT. This codes for CAWSGVAGELFF.

This chain's CDR3 is CASSLAGQPTDTQYF. The CDR3 DNA reads as TGCGCCAGCAGCTTGGCGGGACAGCCCACAGATACGCAGTATTTT. The chain uses TRBV5-1 and TRBJ2-3; 7 nucleotides match TRBD1. Germline values: CDR1 SGHRS, CDR2 YFSETQ. The CDR3 contains 15 residues. V gave up 0 bases and J gave up 2 bases; unmatched junction bases: 3.

The genes are TRBV28 and TRBJ2-3, with D possibly TRBD2 on 6 matching bases. This CDR3 is built from 16 residues. Germline V gives CDR1 MDHEN, CDR2 SYDVKM. Trimming took 5 bases from V and 3 from J, leaving 18 bases between them. The CDR3 DNA sequence: TGTGCCAGCAGTCCAAGGACTGTGGGGGGTACAGATACGCAGTATTTT. This codes for CASSPRTVGGTDTQYF. The full variable domain, rest sourced from reference TRBV28 and TRBJ2-3, is DVKVTQSSRYLVKRTGEKVFLECVQDMDHENMFWYRQDPGLGLRLIYFSYDVKMKEKGDIPEGYSVSREKKERFSLILESASTNQTSMYLCASSPRTVGGTDTQYFGPGTRLTVL.

This chain joins TRBV7-8 and TRBJ1-2; D is unresolved. V lost 5 bases to trimming and J lost 8 bases, with 18 bases between them. The CDR3 has 14 residues. Germline V gene sequence: CDR1 SGHVS, CDR2 FQNEAQ. The CDR3 DNA follows: TGTGCCAGCAGCCCAACGGCTAACAGTGAGGGCTACACCTTC. Amino acids: CASSPTANSEGYTF.

The V call is TRBV5-6, the J call TRBJ2-7; 7 nucleotides match TRBD1. Germline loops: CDR1 SGHDT, CDR2 YYEEEE. The CDR3 covers 15 residues. Trimming removed 2 bases from V and 5 bases from J; junction bases left unmatched: 10. This chain's CDR3 is CASSLRGGKFNEQYF. In nucleotides, the CDR3 is TGTGCCAGCAGCTTAAGAGGGGGCAAGTTCAACGAGCAGTACTTC.

The chain couples TRBV9 to TRBJ2-1; 11 bases are a match to TRBD2. CDR1 is SGDLS and CDR2 is YYNGEE in the germline V gene. The length of the CDR3 is 17 residues. V lost 0 bases and J lost 7; bases outside the gene matches: 9. The CDR3 nucleotides are TGTGCCAGCAGCGTAGGGGGTAGCGGGGGGGCTTGGAATGAGCAGTTCTTC. It encodes CASSVGGSGGAWNEQFF.